The 24 T cell receptor beta chains given below trace back to one sample, sequenced in a study of OX40 agonist ivuxolimab in advanced cancers. Clones were sequenced by immunoSEQ multiplex PCR, and TCRdb holds only the in-frame ones, with some missing. The profile covers fewer than 35,000 clones, with nearly 90% appearing a single time and roughly 58% taken by the ten largest. Sequencing was performed on CD4+ or CD8+ T cells sorted from blood, taken in a trial of the OX40 agonist ivuxolimab. These TCRs come from an adult with an advanced solid tumor such as melanoma, head and neck, liver or kidney cancer.

V usage is TRBV28 and J usage is TRBJ2-5; TRBD1 matches at 7 bases. The CDR3 length is 15 residues. With 5 bases clipped from V and 5 bases from J, the junction kept 11 bases outside the gene matches. The germline V gene has CDR1 MDHEN and CDR2 SYDVKM. The CDR3 coding sequence is TGTGCCAGCAGTGCAGGGACAGATGTTCGGGAGACCCAGTACTTC. Translation: CASSAGTDVRETQYF.

This sequence joins TRBV10-1 and TRBJ2-7; 7 nucleotides match TRBD2. V lost 4 bases to trimming and J lost 2 bases; unmatched junction nucleotides: 5. This CDR3 comprises 14 residues. From germline, CDR1 is WNHNN and CDR2 SYGVQD (reference sequence). CDR3 in DNA: TGCGCCAGCAGTGCGACCGGGACTACCTACGAGCAGTACTTC. Translating gives CASSATGTTYEQYF.

The chain's CDR3 is CASSYSTGNEQYF. DNA of the CDR3: TGTGCCAGCAGTTACTCGACAGGTAATGAGCAGTACTTC. The J gene is TRBJ2-5, the V gene TRBV6-5; D possibly corresponds to TRBD1 (6 bases). The germline V gene encodes CDR1 MNHEY and CDR2 SVGAGI. V was cut by 0 bases and J by 11 bases, with 13 bases left in between. This CDR3 is built from 13 residues.

The rearrangement joins TRBV27 to TRBJ1-5, with D uncertain. The V and J ends lost 2 bases and 4 bases respectively, with 12 bases between them. The germline V gene encodes CDR1 MNHEY and CDR2 SMNVEV (reference sequence). This CDR3 comprises 15 residues. CDR3 coding DNA: TGTGCCAGCAGTTTACTAAGTTCTGGGAATCAGCCCCAGCATTTT. Translation: CASSLLSSGNQPQHF.

This sequence joins TRBV2 and TRBJ2-1; 8 bases fit TRBD1. Trimming took 6 bases from V and 4 from J; bases not matched to a gene: 23. Germline-derived CDR1 and CDR2 are SNHLY and FYNNEI. The CDR3 runs 20 residues. CDR3 nucleotides: TGTGCCAGCAGCACAATCCACCCCGGACAGGGTGTTGAAAGGTACAATGAGCAGTTCTTC. Encoded protein: CASSTIHPGQGVERYNEQFF.

V is TRBV7-9 and J is TRBJ1-1; unclear D gene. V lost 3 bases to trimming and J lost 4 bases, with 9 bases between them. The germline CDR1 and CDR2 sequences are SEHNR and FQNEAQ (reference sequence). The CDR3 is 13 amino acids. The CDR3 loop is CASSFRVGTEAFF. The CDR3 nucleotides are TGTGCCAGCAGCTTCCGGGTGGGCACTGAAGCTTTCTTT.

This clone is a singleton in its sample. The CDR3 loop is CASSQETGNRGYTF. The CDR3 DNA is TGCGCCAGCAGCCAAGAAACAGGGAATCGTGGCTACACCTTC. The chain couples TRBV4-3 to TRBJ1-2; TRBD1 might be the D (6 bases). The ends were cut back, 0 bases at V and 7 bases at J, with 12 bases in the middle. Per germline, CDR1 LGHNA and CDR2 YSLEER. The CDR3 is made up of 14 amino acids.

The chain uses TRBV7-2 and TRBJ2-5, with a tentative D call TRBD2 (6 bases). V dropped 5 bases and J dropped 0 bases, with 13 bases sitting between them. The germline V gene has CDR1 SGHTA and CDR2 FQGNSA. The CDR3 runs to 15 residues. CDR3 DNA sequence: TGTGCCAGCAGCCCCTTCCGGGACTACCAAGAGACCCAGTACTTC. It yields the protein CASSPFRDYQETQYF.

V and J are TRBV4-3 and TRBJ2-3; possibly TRBD1 or TRBD2 for D (6 bases each). The CDR3 spans 16 residues. The germline gives CDR1 LGHNA, CDR2 YSLEER. V was cut by 6 bases and J by 6 bases, with 22 bases left in between. CDR3: CASRDGGGPSGDTQYF. CDR3 bases: TGCGCCAGCAGGGATGGTGGGGGGCCGAGCGGGGATACGCAGTATTTT.

This clone was detected only a few times. The V call is TRBV11-2, the J call TRBJ1-5; TRBD1 matches at 10 bases. The trim removed 7 bases at V and 3 bases at J, leaving 9 bases unmatched. The V gene's germline CDR1 is SGHAT and CDR2 FQNNGV. The CDR3 totals 16 residues. CDR3 loop: CASTPPGTGDNQPQHF. CDR3 bases: TGTGCCAGCACCCCCCCCGGGACAGGGGACAATCAGCCCCAGCATTTT.

For the CDR3, the DNA is TGTGCCAGCAGCTTTCCCGAGCAGGGAATCTACGAGCAGTACTTC. This encodes CASSFPEQGIYEQYF. The V gene is TRBV7-2, the J gene TRBJ2-7; the D gene is possibly TRBD1 (5 bases). Trimming removed 3 bases at V and 3 bases at J, with 15 bases between. The V gene's germline CDR1 is SGHTA and CDR2 FQGNSA. This CDR3 comprises 15 residues.

The J gene is TRBJ2-3, the V gene TRBV4-2, with 14 positions matching TRBD2. CDR3 length: 18 amino acids. Germline CDR1 LGHNA, CDR2 YNFKEQ. J lost 0 bases, V lost 6 bases, and 8 bases had no gene match. The CDR3 DNA reads as TGTGCCAGCAGGTCGACTAGCGGGGGGGTAGCTAGCACAGATACGCAGTATTTT. It yields the protein CASRSTSGGVASTDTQYF.

This clone came up once. CDR3 protein: CASSWGQGNSPLHF. CDR3 DNA: TGTGCCAGCAGCTGGGGACAGGGTAATTCACCCCTCCACTTT. This rearrangement joins TRBV13 to TRBJ1-6; TRBD1 matches 9 bases. The CDR3 runs to 14 residues. Germline V lookup: CDR1 PRHDT, CDR2 FYEKMQ (reference sequence). The J segment lost 6 bases and the V segment lost 4 bases, leaving 1 base of the junction unmatched.

This chain uses TRBV28 with TRBJ1-1; D is uncertain. CDR3 size: 12 residues. Germline CDR1 MDHEN, CDR2 SYDVKM. Trimming shortened V by 6 bases and J by 1 base, and 6 bases separated the two germline ends. CDR3 residues: CASRSGNTEAFF. CDR3 in DNA: TGTGCCAGCAGGAGCGGGAACACTGAAGCTTTCTTT. Full variable domain (missing parts from reference TRBV28 and TRBJ1-1): DVKVTQSSRYLVKRTGEKVFLECVQDMDHENMFWYRQDPGLGLRLIYFSYDVKMKEKGDIPEGYSVSREKKERFSLILESASTNQTSMYLCASRSGNTEAFFGQGTRLTVV.

This clone was seen a few times. V is TRBV5-5 and J is TRBJ1-2; possibly TRBD1 for D (5 bases). This CDR3 is 14 amino acids long. V was cut by 2 bases and J by 3 bases, with 11 bases left in between. Germline CDR1 SGHKS, CDR2 YYEKEE (reference sequence). CDR3: CASSFYGAYYGYTF. CDR3 DNA sequence: TGTGCCAGCAGCTTTTATGGGGCCTACTATGGCTACACCTTC.

As for this clone: The sample has other DNA sequences that encode this CDR3 too. This chain connects TRBV28 to TRBJ2-7; possible D gene TRBD1, 6 bases. The germline CDR1 and CDR2 sequences are MDHEN and SYDVKM. CDR3 length: 13 residues. V was shortened by 6 bases and J by 0 bases, with 9 bases between the two germline ends. CDR3 loop: CASSLGGSYEQYF. CDR3 DNA sequence: TGTGCCAGCAGCCTAGGGGGCTCCTACGAGCAGTACTTC. Complete variable domain (other parts from reference TRBV28 and TRBJ2-7): DVKVTQSSRYLVKRTGEKVFLECVQDMDHENMFWYRQDPGLGLRLIYFSYDVKMKEKGDIPEGYSVSREKKERFSLILESASTNQTSMYLCASSLGGSYEQYFGPGTRLTVT.

DNA for the CDR3: TGTGCCAGCAGCCGACCCTCGGACAGCTCCTACGAGCAGTACTTC. Protein: CASSRPSDSSYEQYF. The V gene is TRBV5-5, the J gene TRBJ2-7; D might be TRBD1 (6 bases). The CDR3 has 15 amino acids. Germline V CDR1 and CDR2: SGHKS, YYEKEE (reference sequence). Trimming stripped 4 bases from V and 0 bases from J, with 14 bases between.

The chain joins TRBV6-1 to TRBJ2-1; D is unresolved. CDR1 is MNHNS, CDR2 SASEGT, per germline. The CDR3 extends over 14 amino acids. Trimming stripped 3 bases from V and 6 bases from J, with 12 bases between. The CDR3 bases are TGTGCCAGCAGTGAGGCGGTTCCTCGCAATGAGCAGTTCTTC. It is translated as CASSEAVPRNEQFF.

The chain is built from TRBV4-2 and TRBJ2-3, with a weak D call TRBD2 (5 bases). Germline loops: CDR1 LGHNA, CDR2 YNFKEQ. This CDR3 has 14 residues. Trimming left V 1 base short and J 0 bases short, with 5 bases between. CDR3 protein: CASSQVASTDTQYF. The CDR3 DNA reads as TGTGCCAGCAGCCAAGTAGCGAGCACAGATACGCAGTATTTT.

V usage is TRBV29-1 and J usage is TRBJ2-7; no definite D call. CDR1 SQVTM and CDR2 ANQGSEA come from the germline V gene. V lost 7 bases to trimming and J lost 4 bases, with 17 bases between them. The CDR3 spans 13 residues. The CDR3 DNA follows: TGCAGCGGGATTGGGAACGGGCATTACGAGCAGTACTTC. Translated, it gives CSGIGNGHYEQYF.

The rearrangement joins TRBV19 to TRBJ2-7, with 8 bases that match TRBD1. V lost 5 bases and J lost 2; bases outside the gene matches: 5. Germline CDR1 and CDR2: LNHDA and SQIVND (reference sequence). CDR3 size: 14 residues. The CDR3: CASSGTGGPYEQYF. The CDR3 DNA reads as TGTGCCAGTAGTGGAACAGGGGGACCCTACGAGCAGTACTTC. Full variable domain (missing parts from reference TRBV19 and TRBJ2-7): DGGITQSPKYLFRKEGQNVTLSCEQNLNHDAMYWYRQDPGQGLRLIYYSQIVNDFQKGDIAEGYSVSREKKESFPLTVTSAQKNPTAFYLCASSGTGGPYEQYFGPGTRLTVT.

This rearrangement joins TRBV27 to TRBJ2-1; 7 bases are a match to TRBD1. The CDR3 is 13 amino acids. Trimming removed 6 bases from V and 11 bases from J; junction bases left unmatched: 10. The germline V gene encodes CDR1 MNHEY and CDR2 SMNVEV (reference sequence). This CDR3 is CASRTLDREQQFF. The CDR3 nucleotides read TGTGCCAGCAGGACCCTAGACAGGGAGCAGCAGTTCTTC.

There are a few counts of this clone. The chain joins TRBV28 to TRBJ1-6; D may be TRBD1 (5 bases). The CDR3 contains 16 residues. V lost 3 bases, J lost 4 bases, and 13 bases lay in between. Germline assignment: CDR1 MDHEN and CDR2 SYDVKM. The CDR3 loop reads CASSFAWDSYNSPLHF. CDR3 nucleotide sequence: TGTGCCAGCAGTTTTGCCTGGGACTCTTATAATTCACCCCTCCACTTT.

This clone was detected once. The gene calls are TRBV7-2 and TRBJ1-5, with D possibly being TRBD1 (6 bases). The germline V gene has CDR1 SGHTA and CDR2 FQGNSA. The CDR3 totals 15 residues. Trimming stripped 5 bases from V and 5 bases from J, with 16 bases between. The CDR3 here is CASSRTRDNDQPQHF. CDR3 sequence (DNA): TGTGCCAGCAGCCGGACCCGGGACAATGATCAGCCCCAGCATTTT.